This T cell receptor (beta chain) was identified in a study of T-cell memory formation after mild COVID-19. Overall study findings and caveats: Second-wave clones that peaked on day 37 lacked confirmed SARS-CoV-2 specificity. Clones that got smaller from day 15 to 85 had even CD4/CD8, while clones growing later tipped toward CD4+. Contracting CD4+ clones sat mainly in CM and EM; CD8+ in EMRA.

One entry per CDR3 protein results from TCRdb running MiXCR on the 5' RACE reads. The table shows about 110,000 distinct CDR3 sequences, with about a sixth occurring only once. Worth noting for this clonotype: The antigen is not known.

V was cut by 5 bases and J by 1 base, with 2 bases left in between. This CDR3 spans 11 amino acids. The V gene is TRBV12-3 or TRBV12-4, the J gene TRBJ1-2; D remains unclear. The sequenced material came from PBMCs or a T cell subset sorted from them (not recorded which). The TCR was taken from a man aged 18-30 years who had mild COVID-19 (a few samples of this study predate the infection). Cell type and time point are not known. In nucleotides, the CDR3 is TGTGCCAGCAGTCGTAACTATGGCTACACCTTC. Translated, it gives CASSRNYGYTF.